Sequencing of this T cell receptor (beta chain) was carried out in a study of OX40 agonist ivuxolimab in advanced cancers. Assay: immunoSEQ multiplex PCR; the TCRdb copy retains only in-frame clones and omits some. The sample lists roughly 120,000 clones, approximately 92% occurring once. This specimen consisted of CD4+ or CD8+ T cells sorted from blood, obtained in a trial of the OX40 agonist ivuxolimab. The clonotype was recovered from an adult with an advanced solid tumor such as melanoma, head and neck, liver or kidney cancer.

CDR3 in amino acids: CASRKKSNQPQHF. DNA for the CDR3: TGTGCCAGCAGGAAGAAGAGCAATCAGCCCCAGCATTTT. The chain couples TRBV27 to TRBJ1-5, with no clear D. The V gene's germline CDR1 is MNHEY and CDR2 SMNVEV (reference sequence). Trimming took 6 bases from V and 1 from J, leaving 7 bases between them. The CDR3 loop spans 13 amino acids.